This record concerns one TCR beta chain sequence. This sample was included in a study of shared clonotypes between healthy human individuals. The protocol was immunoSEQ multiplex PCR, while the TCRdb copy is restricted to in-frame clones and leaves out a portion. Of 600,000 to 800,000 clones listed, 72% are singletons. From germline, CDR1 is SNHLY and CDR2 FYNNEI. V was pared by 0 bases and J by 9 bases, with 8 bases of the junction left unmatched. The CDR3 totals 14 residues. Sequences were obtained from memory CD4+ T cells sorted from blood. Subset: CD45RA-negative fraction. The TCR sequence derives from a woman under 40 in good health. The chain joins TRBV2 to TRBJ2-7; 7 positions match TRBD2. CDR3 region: CASSEAGGSRGQYF. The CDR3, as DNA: TGTGCCAGCAGTGAAGCTGGCGGGAGTCGGGGGCAGTACTTC.